One sample yielded the 18 T cell receptor beta chains listed below, sequenced in a study of PD-1 blockade in classical Hodgkin lymphoma. The data were produced by immunoSEQ multiplex PCR, yet TCRdb's version contains in-frame clones alone and is incomplete. The sample holds around 46,000 clones, about 78% seen once. Patients all relapsed after autologous stem cell transplantation, and there was variation in brentuximab vedotin exposure. The material was peripheral blood mononuclear cells (PBMCs), obtained before the second cycle of nivolumab. Receptor source: a human donor with classical Hodgkin lymphoma.

This rearrangement joins TRBV6-1 to TRBJ2-2; 9 positions match TRBD2. The CDR3 has 17 residues. Per germline, CDR1 MNHNS and CDR2 SASEGT. The trim removed 4 bases at V and 1 base at J, leaving 7 bases unmatched. As DNA, the CDR3 is TGTGCCAGCAGTGCACTTAGCGGGGGCCTGAACACCGGGGAGCTGTTTTTT. This sequence encodes CASSALSGGLNTGELFF.

The chain joins TRBV29-1 to TRBJ2-2; D may be TRBD2 (6 bases). The ends were cut back, 4 bases at V and 2 bases at J, with 11 bases in the middle. Germline lookup yields CDR1 SQVTM and CDR2 ANQGSEA. The CDR3 extends over 14 amino acids. CDR3 residues: CSVGRGINTGELFF. CDR3 coding DNA: TGCAGCGTTGGTCGCGGGATTAACACCGGGGAGCTGTTTTTT.

This clone has only one observation. The chain carries TRBV19 and TRBJ2-7; D gene uncertain. CDR1 and CDR2 (germline): LNHDA, SQIVND (reference sequence). The CDR3 contains 13 residues. V shed 4 bases and J shed 3 bases, with 10 bases lying between them. The CDR3: CASSTGPNYEQYF. Here the CDR3 DNA reads TGTGCCAGTAGTACCGGACCAAACTACGAGCAGTACTTC.

The V and J genes are TRBV2 and TRBJ1-1, with D uncertain. The CDR3 runs 14 residues. The germline V gene encodes CDR1 SNHLY and CDR2 FYNNEI. V lost 2 bases and J lost 9, with 16 bases in between. CDR3 amino acids: CASSELRSWGKAFF. In nucleotides, the CDR3 is TGTGCCAGCAGTGAACTCCGGTCCTGGGGTAAAGCTTTCTTT.

This clone was detected only once. V gene TRBV9 combines with J gene TRBJ2-7, with D possibly called TRBD1 or TRBD2 (5 bases each). Germline V lookup: CDR1 SGDLS, CDR2 YYNGEE. V shed 0 bases and J shed 6 bases, with 16 bases lying between them. The CDR3 is made up of 15 amino acids. The CDR3 bases are TGTGCCAGCAGCGTAGCTGGGACCGGGCGCGGCGAGCAGTACTTC. It specifies CASSVAGTGRGEQYF.

This clone was seen only a few times. CDR3 DNA sequence: TGTGCCAGCAGCTTGTATGGGGAACACTCCTACAATGAGCAGTTCTTC. It translates to CASSLYGEHSYNEQFF. This sequence joins TRBV5-6 and TRBJ2-1, with unresolved D. Germline V gives CDR1 SGHDT, CDR2 YYEEEE. V was cut by 1 base and J by 0 bases, with 11 bases left in between. CDR3 length: 16 residues.

This clone has a single count. The V call is TRBV30, the J call TRBJ2-1; 9 bases are shared with TRBD2. The CDR3 has 15 amino acids. Losses at the gene ends were 5 bases for V and 4 bases for J; bases not matched to a gene: 9. Germline lookup yields CDR1 GTSNPN and CDR2 SVGIG (reference sequence). This CDR3 reads CAWARAGGPYNEQFF. CDR3 nucleotide sequence: TGTGCCTGGGCCAGGGCGGGGGGGCCGTACAATGAGCAGTTCTTC.

The rearrangement uses TRBV5-1 and TRBJ1-1, with TRBD1 as a possible D gene (5 bases). The V end was cut by 4 bases, the J end by 0 bases, with 10 bases between. This CDR3 contains 14 residues. Germline V gene sequence: CDR1 SGHRS, CDR2 YFSETQ. In DNA form, the CDR3 reads TGCGCCAGCAGCAGAACAGGCATGAACACTGAAGCTTTCTTT. It yields the protein CASSRTGMNTEAFF.

This chain connects TRBV7-2 to TRBJ1-5; 7 positions agree with TRBD1. Per the germline V gene, CDR1 is SGHTA and CDR2 is FQGNSA. V shed 5 bases, J shed 9 bases, and the junction held 7 bases outside the gene matches. This CDR3 spans 13 amino acids. The CDR3 loop reads CASSHRDSSPQHF. The CDR3 DNA reads as TGTGCCAGCAGCCATCGGGACAGTTCGCCCCAGCATTTT.

A remark on this clone: The same CDR3 also results from other DNA sequences found in this sample. CDR3 in amino acids: CASSISVYGYTF. The CDR3 coding sequence is TGTGCCAGTAGTATAAGCGTCTATGGCTACACCTTC. The chain couples TRBV19 to TRBJ1-2; D not resolved. Per germline, CDR1 LNHDA and CDR2 SQIVND (reference sequence). The CDR3 totals 12 residues. V gave up 2 bases and J gave up 4 bases, with 5 bases separating them. The full variable domain, completed using reference TRBV19 and TRBJ1-2, is DGGITQSPKYLFRKEGQNVTLSCEQNLNHDAMYWYRQDPGQGLRLIYYSQIVNDFQKGDIAEGYSVSREKKESFPLTVTSAQKNPTAFYLCASSISVYGYTFGSGTRLTVV.

This chain joins TRBV27 and TRBJ2-1; 12 bases fit TRBD2. The CDR3 has 16 amino acids. V lost 2 bases and J lost 9; bases outside the gene matches: 8. Germline V gene sequence: CDR1 MNHEY, CDR2 SMNVEV (reference sequence). CDR3 protein: CASSLVASGGAVEQFF. DNA for the CDR3: TGTGCCAGCAGTTTAGTCGCTAGCGGGGGGGCAGTTGAGCAGTTCTTC.

The rearrangement joins TRBV6-6 to TRBJ2-7; possibly TRBD2 for D (6 bases). This CDR3 contains 14 residues. Germline values: CDR1 MNHNY, CDR2 SVGAGI (reference sequence). Trimming cost V 6 bases and J 2 bases, with 14 bases left between them. The DNA of the CDR3 is TGTGCCAGCAGATTGGGACTGCAACCCTACGAGCAGTACTTC. As protein: CASRLGLQPYEQYF.

This chain joins TRBV2 and TRBJ1-1; D ambiguous. Deletions cut 0 bases from V and 11 bases from J, with 7 bases between. CDR1 and CDR2 (germline): SNHLY, FYNNEI. The CDR3 contains 11 residues. The CDR3 region has the DNA TGTGCCAGCAGTGAAGCGGGCGGTGCTTTCTTT. Its translation: CASSEAGGAFF.

V and J are TRBV7-6 and TRBJ1-6, with no clear D. CDR1 and CDR2 from the germline V gene are SGHVS and FNYEAQ. Trimming left V 5 bases short and J 3 bases short, with 8 bases between. CDR3 size: 14 residues. CDR3 nucleotide sequence: TGTGCCAGCAGCCGGGAGAACTATAATTCACCCCTCCACTTT. Its translation is CASSRENYNSPLHF.

Concerning this clone: One junction end disagrees with the germline gene, perhaps due to a read error. The chain joins TRBV7-8 to TRBJ1-2; D not certain. The CDR3 totals 13 residues. Germline CDR1 reads SGHVS; CDR2 reads FQNEAQ. CDR3 region: CASSSDGRYDYTF. The DNA of the CDR3 is TGTGCCAGCAGCTCGGACGGTCGGTATGACTACACCTTC.

The chain carries TRBV18 and TRBJ1-2; 8 nucleotides match TRBD1. Trimming at V came to 0 bases and at J to 10 bases, leaving 10 bases not matched to a gene. Germline values: CDR1 KGHSH, CDR2 LQKENI. The length of the CDR3 is 15 residues. CDR3: CASSPPAGGARAYTF. For the CDR3, the DNA is TGTGCCAGCTCACCACCTGCAGGGGGCGCAAGGGCCTACACCTTC.

The gene calls are TRBV5-1 and TRBJ2-7; 10 bases agree with TRBD1. The CDR3 is made up of 13 amino acids. The V gene end was trimmed by 3 bases and the J gene end by 9 bases; junction bases not matched to a gene: 6. The germline gives CDR1 SGHRS, CDR2 YFSETQ. In nucleotides, the CDR3 is TGCGCCAGCAGCTCCAGGGACAGGGGAGTGCAGTACTTC. This translates into CASSSRDRGVQYF.

This clone occurred a few times. The chain is built from TRBV30 and TRBJ2-3; D gene ambiguous. V was clipped by 1 base and J by 2 bases, with 10 bases between them. The CDR3 is 14 residues long. Germline assignment: CDR1 GTSNPN and CDR2 SVGIG (reference sequence). The CDR3 coding sequence is TGTGCCTGGAGTGCGAAGGAAGCCACAGATACGCAGTATTTT. Translation gives CAWSAKEATDTQYF.